This TCR beta chain was found in a study of read filtering for tumor transcriptome and immune sequencing. Across the study: IR-seq gave about 3.5 to 10.27 million TCR reads per sample; RNA-seq gave about 75 to 1,300.

Molecular barcoded adaptors covering alpha/delta and beta/gamma chains were used on approximately 440 ng RNA. Using its own MiXCR run on the reads, TCRdb lists one record per CDR3 protein. Among about 86,000 distinct CDR3 sequences listed, approximately 13% were seen once. The germline CDR1 and CDR2 sequences are LGHNT and FRNRAP. This CDR3 comprises 16 residues. The trim removed 7 bases at V and 7 bases at J, leaving 12 bases unmatched. A single count supports this clonotype. Sample: a population of CD138-negative cells sorted from bone marrow. The sequence derives from a donor aged 40 or older with multiple myeloma. The chain employs TRBV12-5 and TRBJ2-2; TRBD1 agrees at 10 bases. CDR3 coding DNA: TGTGCTAGTGCCTCAATGGGACAGGGGAGGAGCGGGGAGCTGTTTTTT. Translated, it gives CASASMGQGRSGELFF.